This T cell receptor (beta chain) was recovered during a study of cytomegalovirus exposure and HLA in healthy donors. Study findings and constraints: Listed as cytomegalovirus-associated were 150 or so TCR beta chains. The study carried out a later analysis of TCR beta sequences. It associated around 17,000 of them with specific HLA alleles at a false discovery rate of 0.05. Reportedly, a later analysis found an Asian-associated ancestry cluster had fewer N-insertions than the approximately 700-donor mean.

60 Vbeta and 13 Jbeta primers were used in PCR. The authors' processing: In a later analysis, of about 80 million unique beta chains, some 10 million appeared in at least two donors. Only in-frame clones appear in the TCRdb table, and some are missing; sequencing was by immunoSEQ multiplex PCR. The V and J calls and clone size are taken from that table; D and trimming were inferred from the DNA. Of some 50,000 clones in the sample, 70% to 85% were seen once. Details on this clone: As yet, its antigen is unknown.

Trimming removed 4 bases at V and 0 bases at J, with 18 bases between. Germline lookup yields CDR1 SGHRS and CDR2 YFSETQ. The CDR3 length is 17 residues. The receptor's source is a woman aged 45 to 65 in good health and CMV-seropositive. V usage is TRBV5-1 and J usage is TRBJ2-3, with D perhaps matching TRBD1 (6 bases). The sequencing input was PBMCs. The CDR3 protein is CASSPRDTTSSTDTQYF. For the CDR3, the DNA is TGCGCCAGCAGCCCACGGGACACCACTTCTAGCACAGATACGCAGTATTTT.